A single sample gave rise to the 6 T cell receptor beta chains below, sequenced in a study of cytomegalovirus exposure and HLA in healthy donors. The data were produced by immunoSEQ multiplex PCR, yet TCRdb's version contains in-frame clones alone and is incomplete. Of a few hundred thousand clones in the sample, about 90% were seen once. The sequencing sample was made of PBMCs. These receptors originate from a young man in good health and CMV-seropositive.

The chain joins TRBV10-1 to TRBJ1-1, with 8 bases that match TRBD1. Trimming removed 6 bases from V and 2 bases from J; junction bases left unmatched: 5. The CDR3 runs 14 residues. In germline, CDR1 is WNHNN, CDR2 SYGVQD (reference sequence). The CDR3 loop is CASRGDRPNTEAFF. The CDR3 bases are TGCGCCAGCAGGGGGGACAGGCCAAACACTGAAGCTTTCTTT.

The chain is built from TRBV29-1 and TRBJ2-7, with no clear D. This CDR3 comprises 10 residues. Trimming shortened V by 5 bases and J by 3 bases, and 5 bases separated the two germline ends. The V gene's germline CDR1 is SQVTM and CDR2 ANQGSEA. The CDR3 nucleotides are TGCAGCGTTTTCGACTACGAGCAGTACTTC. Amino acid sequence: CSVFDYEQYF.

The V and J genes are TRBV30 and TRBJ1-1, with 10 bases that match TRBD1. Germline V gene data show CDR1 as GTSNPN and CDR2 as SVGIG (reference sequence). V shed 2 bases, J shed 10 bases, and the junction held 7 bases outside the gene matches. The CDR3 length is 13 residues. CDR3 region: CAWSTGTGELAFF. The DNA of the CDR3 is TGTGCCTGGAGTACCGGGACAGGGGAGTTAGCTTTCTTT.

This CDR3 is CSVKGVTDTQYF. The CDR3 DNA is TGCAGCGTAAAGGGGGTTACAGATACGCAGTATTTT. The rearrangement links TRBV29-1 to TRBJ2-3; weak D call: TRBD1 (6 bases). Trimming shortened V by 6 bases and J by 3 bases, and 10 bases separated the two germline ends. Germline CDR1 SQVTM, CDR2 ANQGSEA. The CDR3 contains 12 residues.

The rearrangement uses TRBV7-9 and TRBJ2-7; no reliable D call. The CDR3 consists of 12 residues. The V and J ends lost 6 bases and 4 bases respectively, with 10 bases between them. Per the germline V gene, CDR1 is SEHNR and CDR2 is FQNEAQ (reference sequence). CDR3 in amino acids: CASRSSGYEQYF. Written as DNA, the CDR3 is TGTGCCAGCAGATCCTCCGGGTACGAGCAGTACTTC.

The rearrangement links TRBV18 to TRBJ2-7; 8 bases are shared with TRBD2. Germline-derived CDR1 and CDR2 are KGHSH and LQKENI. The CDR3 spans 16 residues. The V segment lost 6 bases and the J segment 0 bases; nucleotides outside the gene matches: 10. CDR3: CASSEGLAAVSYEQYF. Written as DNA, the CDR3 is TGTGCCAGCTCCGAAGGACTAGCAGCCGTCTCCTACGAGCAGTACTTC. The entire variable domain, with the rest obtained from reference TRBV18 and TRBJ2-7, is as follows: NAGVMQNPRHLVRRRGQEARLRCSPMKGHSHVYWYRQLPEEGLKFMVYLQKENIIDESGMPKERFSAEFPKEGPSILRIQQVVRGDSAAYFCASSEGLAAVSYEQYFGPGTRLTVT.